The sequence of this T cell receptor (beta chain) was determined in a study of blood T cell repertoires in COVID-19. In the study overall: Material from acute and convalescent COVID-19 was sourced from the United States, Italy and Spain. From T cells, B-cell-depleted T cells, or PBMCs came the material, which was cDNA or gDNA.

The CDR3 totals 14 residues. Unmatched junction bases numbered 5, after V lost 3 bases and J lost 3 bases. CDR1 is SGHRS and CDR2 is YFSETQ in the germline V gene. In the authors' workflow: How many nucleated cells were present was estimated from reference gene primer amplification. TCRdb's copy holds only in-frame clones and misses some; the assay was immunoSEQ multiplex PCR. V, J and clone size derive from that table, while D and trimming were established from the DNA sequence. Of 250,000 to 350,000 clones in the sample, roughly 86% are singletons; the top ten hold approximately 8.8%. The sample comprised peripheral blood. The TCR originated in a man aged 18 to 29 with active or convalescent COVID-19. The V and J genes are TRBV5-1 and TRBJ1-1; 7 nucleotides line up with TRBD1. The CDR3 DNA reads TGCGCCAGCAGCTCAAACCAGGGGGACACTGAAGCTTTCTTT. Encoded protein: CASSSNQGDTEAFF.